The 22 T cell receptor beta chains below come from one sample, sequenced in a study of blood T cell repertoires in COVID-19 (dated by TCRdb to 2020 to 2021). To prepare the library, the immunoSEQ multiplex PCR assay was applied. This immuneACCESS table, as held by TCRdb, lists in-frame sequences with V and J called but not all clones. Of the missing ones, under half trace to an unresolved V gene in checked studies; the others have no known cause. The sample records just over 60,000 clones, roughly three quarters of which are singletons. The ten largest clones represent 20% of the sample. The specimen sequenced was peripheral blood. These receptors originate from a woman aged 80 or over with active or convalescent COVID-19.

This chain links TRBV7-9 with TRBJ1-2; 8 positions match TRBD1. Trimming removed 1 base from V and 8 bases from J; junction bases left unmatched: 6. There are 14 residues in the CDR3. Germline V lookup: CDR1 SEHNR, CDR2 FQNEAQ (reference sequence). This chain's CDR3 is CASSLEIPGGGYTF. DNA of the CDR3: TGTGCCAGCAGCTTAGAGATTCCAGGGGGCGGCTACACCTTC.

This chain joins TRBV6-5 and TRBJ2-7; D perhaps matches TRBD1 (5 bases). V lost 10 bases to trimming and J lost 1 base, with 14 bases between them. The CDR3 consists of 13 residues. CDR1 and CDR2 from the germline V gene are MNHEY and SVGAGI. Here the CDR3 reads CATPTAQSYEQYF. Here the CDR3 DNA reads TGTGCCACTCCGACAGCCCAGTCCTACGAGCAGTACTTC.

The chain joins TRBV11-2 to TRBJ1-6, with D hard to call. Germline V gene lookup returns CDR1 SGHAT and CDR2 FQNNGV. V shed 5 bases and J shed 2 bases, with 7 bases lying between them. The CDR3 covers 14 residues. Written as DNA, the CDR3 is TGTGCCAGCAGCCGGGGAACCTATAATTCACCCCTCCACTTT. It codes for CASSRGTYNSPLHF.

This chain uses TRBV7-6 with TRBJ1-6, with unresolved D. Germline V gene data show CDR1 as SGHVS and CDR2 as FNYEAQ. The CDR3 totals 13 residues. The V and J ends lost 1 base and 7 bases respectively, with 5 bases between them. The CDR3 loop reads CASSLVQNSPLHF. The DNA for the CDR3 is TGTGCCAGCAGCTTAGTCCAAAATTCACCCCTCCACTTT. The variable domain in full, completed from reference TRBV7-6 and TRBJ1-6, reads GAGVSQSPRYKVTKRGQDVALRCDPISGHVSLYWYRQALGQGPEFLTYFNYEAQQDKSGLPNDRFSAERPEGSISTLTIQRTEQRDSAMYRCASSLVQNSPLHFGNGTRLTVT.

This sequence joins TRBV6-2 or TRBV6-3 and TRBJ1-1, with TRBD1 matching 7 bases. This CDR3 region has 14 residues. The V gene's germline CDR1 is MNHEY and CDR2 SVGEGT. The J segment lost 1 base and the V segment lost 2 bases, leaving 1 base of the junction unmatched. CDR3 amino acids: CASSYQGGNTEAFF. The CDR3 DNA reads TGTGCCAGCAGTTACCAGGGGGGGAACACTGAAGCTTTCTTT.

The rearrangement links TRBV5-4 to TRBJ1-2; no definite D call. V shed 4 bases and J shed 2 bases, with 12 bases lying between them. Germline CDR1 SGHNT, CDR2 YYREEE (reference sequence). The CDR3 has 14 residues. CDR3 protein: CASSGGLQNYGYTF. For the CDR3, the DNA is TGTGCCAGCAGCGGCGGGCTGCAGAACTATGGCTACACCTTC.

The J gene is TRBJ1-2, the V gene TRBV4-1; TRBD1 matches at 9 bases. After removal of 2 bases from V and 6 bases from J, the junction contained 10 bases not matched to a gene. CDR1 and CDR2 from the germline V gene are MGHRA and YSYEKL. The CDR3 has 16 amino acids. The CDR3: CASSQPRGQGGDGYTF. CDR3 nucleotides: TGCGCCAGCAGCCAACCTAGGGGACAGGGTGGGGATGGCTACACCTTC.

This clone came up once. This chain joins TRBV29-1 and TRBJ1-2, with TRBD1 matching over 7 bases. J was trimmed by 6 bases and V by 4 bases; bases with no gene match: 5. CDR3 length: 12 residues. Germline CDR1 reads SQVTM; CDR2 reads ANQGSEA. For the CDR3, the DNA is TGCAGCGTTGGAGAAGGGACAGATGGCTACACCTTC. Translated, it gives CSVGEGTDGYTF.

This clone was seen once. This chain connects TRBV10-1 to TRBJ2-5; the D gene is possibly TRBD1 (5 bases). CDR1 WNHNN and CDR2 SYGVQD come from the germline V gene (reference sequence). CDR3 size: 13 residues. Trimming cost V 0 bases and J 5 bases, with 7 bases left between them. The CDR3 DNA follows: TGCGCCAGCAGTGAGTCAGGGGTCGAGACCCAGTACTTC. This sequence encodes CASSESGVETQYF.

The V call is TRBV5-1, the J call TRBJ2-3; the match to TRBD2 covers 9 bases. V shed 4 bases and J 3 bases; nucleotides not matched to a gene: 3. The germline CDR1 and CDR2 sequences are SGHRS and YFSETQ. The CDR3 runs to 14 residues. This CDR3 reads CASSPGLATDTQYF. The CDR3 DNA reads TGCGCCAGCAGCCCGGGACTAGCTACAGATACGCAGTATTTT.

This chain joins TRBV19 and TRBJ2-1; TRBD2 agrees at 9 bases. The junction had 19 bases not matched to a gene; V was cut back by 5 bases and J by 8 bases. CDR1 and CDR2 (germline): LNHDA, SQIVND (reference sequence). This CDR3 is built from 18 residues. CDR3 coding DNA: TGTGCCAGTAGTCCCGTGGGGGGGCTAGCGGGGAGTTTGTATGAGCAGTTCTTC. Protein sequence: CASSPVGGLAGSLYEQFF.

This chain links TRBV4-1 with TRBJ2-6; TRBD2 matches at 7 bases. Germline CDR1 and CDR2: MGHRA and YSYEKL. Trimming cost V 1 base and J 0 bases; bases outside gene matches: 6. The CDR3 sequence is 18 residues long. In DNA form, the CDR3 reads TGCGCCAGCAGCCAAGGTCGGCGGGGGAGCTCTGGGGCCAACGTCCTGACTTTC. The encoded protein is CASSQGRRGSSGANVLTF.

In DNA form, the CDR3 reads TGTGCCAGCAGCAAAACTAGCGGGGGAGAGACCCAGTACTTC. Protein product: CASSKTSGGETQYF. This chain links TRBV2 with TRBJ2-5; TRBD2 aligns across 11 bases. The CDR3 extends over 14 amino acids. Trimming cost V 6 bases and J 4 bases; bases outside gene matches: 4. In germline, CDR1 is SNHLY, CDR2 FYNNEI.

The V and J genes are TRBV5-1 and TRBJ1-2, with 9 bases lining up with TRBD1. J lost 7 bases, V lost 2 bases, and 9 bases had no gene match. The CDR3 covers 15 residues. Germline-derived CDR1 and CDR2 are SGHRS and YFSETQ. The chain's CDR3 is CASSLSGTGNFGYTF. In nucleotides, the CDR3 is TGCGCCAGCAGCTTAAGTGGGACAGGGAATTTTGGCTACACCTTC.

The chain employs TRBV29-1 and TRBJ1-2, with D unresolved. This CDR3 is 11 amino acids long. CDR1 and CDR2 (germline): SQVTM, ANQGSEA. Trimming cost V 3 bases and J 5 bases, with 7 bases left between them. The CDR3 DNA follows: TGCAGCGTTGAGGAGGGATATGGCTACACCTTC. This codes for CSVEEGYGYTF. The entire variable domain, with the rest obtained from reference TRBV29-1 and TRBJ1-2, is as follows: SAVISQKPSRDICQRGTSLTIQCQVDSQVTMMFWYRQQPGQSLTLIATANQGSEATYESGFVIDKFPISRPNLTFSTLTVSNMSPEDSSIYLCSVEEGYGYTFGSGTRLTVV.

The chain carries TRBV7-9 and TRBJ1-1; D remains ambiguous. V dropped 3 bases and J dropped 3 bases, with 8 bases sitting between them. The CDR3 covers 13 residues. Germline lookup yields CDR1 SEHNR and CDR2 FQNEAQ (reference sequence). CDR3 DNA sequence: TGTGCCAGCAGCTTTAACAGTTACACTGAAGCTTTCTTT. Protein sequence: CASSFNSYTEAFF.

The J gene is TRBJ1-4, the V gene TRBV5-1; D not resolved. The germline V gene has CDR1 SGHRS and CDR2 YFSETQ. The V and J ends lost 0 bases and 6 bases respectively, with 12 bases between them. CDR3 length: 15 residues. The CDR3 DNA follows: TGCGCCAGCAGCTTGGATGGGAGTCGATATGAAAAACTGTTTTTT. Translated, it gives CASSLDGSRYEKLFF.

In the case of this clone: At one end, the junction sequence differs from germline, possibly due to a read error. The V gene is TRBV7-7, the J gene TRBJ2-3; D is undetermined. CDR1 and CDR2 from the germline V gene are SSHAT and FNYEAQ (reference sequence). This CDR3 region has 13 residues. The CDR3 DNA sequence: TGTGCTAGCAGCTCAGCGATAGCAGATACGCAGTATTTT. Translating gives CASSSAIADTQYF.

The chain combines TRBV5-1 with TRBJ2-5, with D perhaps TRBD1 (6 bases). V lost 2 bases and J lost 4, with 12 bases in between. The CDR3 runs 14 residues. In germline, CDR1 is SGHRS, CDR2 YFSETQ. The CDR3 nucleotides read TGCGCCAGCAGCTTACAACAGGGTGTAGAGACCCAGTACTTC. Its translation is CASSLQQGVETQYF.

This rearrangement joins TRBV6-5 to TRBJ1-2; 9 bases line up with TRBD1. CDR1 MNHEY and CDR2 SVGAGI come from the germline V gene. Losses at the gene ends were 0 bases for V and 7 bases for J; bases not matched to a gene: 6. The CDR3 totals 15 residues. CDR3 in amino acids: CASSYSKQGASGYTF. CDR3 in DNA: TGTGCCAGCAGTTACTCGAAACAGGGGGCATCTGGCTACACCTTC.

V gene TRBV5-1 combines with J gene TRBJ2-5; 12 nucleotides match TRBD2. The germline V gene has CDR1 SGHRS and CDR2 YFSETQ. This CDR3 region has 16 residues. Trimming at V came to 5 bases and at J to 0 bases, leaving 5 bases not matched to a gene. CDR3 amino acids: CASRPGTSGYQETQYF. CDR3 in DNA: TGCGCCAGCAGGCCCGGGACTAGCGGGTACCAAGAGACCCAGTACTTC.

V usage is TRBV6-5 and J usage is TRBJ1-6; 8 nucleotides align to TRBD1. Germline CDR1 MNHEY, CDR2 SVGAGI. The CDR3 length is 14 residues. V lost 6 bases and J lost 10; bases outside the gene matches: 8. This CDR3 reads CASRYDRGDSPLHF. CDR3 nucleotides: TGTGCCAGCAGGTACGACAGGGGAGACTCACCCCTCCACTTT.